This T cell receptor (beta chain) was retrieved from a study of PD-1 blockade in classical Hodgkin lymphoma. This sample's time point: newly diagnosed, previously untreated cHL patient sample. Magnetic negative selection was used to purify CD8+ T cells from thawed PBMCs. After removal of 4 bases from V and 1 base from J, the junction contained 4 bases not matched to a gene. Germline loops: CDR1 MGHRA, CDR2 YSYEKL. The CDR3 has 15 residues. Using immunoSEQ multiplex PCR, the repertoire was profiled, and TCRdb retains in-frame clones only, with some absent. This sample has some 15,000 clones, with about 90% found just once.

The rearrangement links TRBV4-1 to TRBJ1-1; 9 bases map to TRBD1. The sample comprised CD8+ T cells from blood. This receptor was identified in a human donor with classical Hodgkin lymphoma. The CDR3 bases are TGCGCCAGCAGCCCTCGGACAGGGGAGAACACTGAAGCTTTCTTT. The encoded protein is CASSPRTGENTEAFF.